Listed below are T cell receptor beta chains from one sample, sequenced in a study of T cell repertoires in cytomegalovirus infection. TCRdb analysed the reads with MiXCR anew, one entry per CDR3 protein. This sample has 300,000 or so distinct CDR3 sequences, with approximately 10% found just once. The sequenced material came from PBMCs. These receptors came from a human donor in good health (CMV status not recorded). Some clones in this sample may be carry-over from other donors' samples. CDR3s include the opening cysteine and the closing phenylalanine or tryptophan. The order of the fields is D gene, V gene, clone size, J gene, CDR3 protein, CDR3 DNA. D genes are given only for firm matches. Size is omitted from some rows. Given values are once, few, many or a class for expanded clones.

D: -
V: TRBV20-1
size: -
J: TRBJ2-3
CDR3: CSARNLRGAEDTQYF
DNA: TGCAGTGCTAGAAACCTCAGGGGGGCGGAGGATACGCAGTATTTT

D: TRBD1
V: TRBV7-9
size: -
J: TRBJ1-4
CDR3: CASSQGTENEKLFF
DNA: TGTGCCAGCAGTCAAGGGACAGAGAATGAAAAACTGTTTTTT

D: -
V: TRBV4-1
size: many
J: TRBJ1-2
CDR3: CASSHQDNYGYTF
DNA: TGCGCCAGCAGCCACCAAGATAACTATGGCTACACCTTC

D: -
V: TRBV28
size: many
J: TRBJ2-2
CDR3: CASIRDPNTGELFF
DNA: TGTGCCAGCATAAGGGACCCGAACACCGGGGAGCTGTTTTTT

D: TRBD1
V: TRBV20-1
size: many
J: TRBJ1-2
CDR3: CSASGDRAGYGYTF
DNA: TGCAGTGCTAGTGGGGACAGGGCGGGCTATGGCTACACCTTC

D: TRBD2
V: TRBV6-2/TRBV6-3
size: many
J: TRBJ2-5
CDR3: CASSPWTSGGRETQYF
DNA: TGTGCCAGCAGCCCCTGGACTAGCGGGGGGCGAGAGACCCAGTACTTC

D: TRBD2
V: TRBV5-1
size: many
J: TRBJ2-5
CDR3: CASSLTGGNQETQYF
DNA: TGCGCCAGCAGCTTGACGGGGGGGAACCAAGAGACCCAGTACTTC

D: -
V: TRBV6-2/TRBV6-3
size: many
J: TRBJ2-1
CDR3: CASSYSSYNEQFF
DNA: TGTGCCAGCAGTTACTCGTCGTACAATGAGCAGTTCTTC

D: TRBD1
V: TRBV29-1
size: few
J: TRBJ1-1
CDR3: CSAGQGNEAFF
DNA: TGCAGCGCTGGACAGGGTAATGAAGCTTTCTTT

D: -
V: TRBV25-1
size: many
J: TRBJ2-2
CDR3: CASSGGGALNTGELFF
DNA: TGTGCCAGCAGTGGTGGCGGGGCTTTGAACACCGGGGAGCTGTTTTTT

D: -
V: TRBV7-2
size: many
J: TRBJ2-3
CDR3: CASSYGPAPDTQYF
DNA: TGTGCCAGCAGCTATGGACCAGCACCAGATACGCAGTATTTT

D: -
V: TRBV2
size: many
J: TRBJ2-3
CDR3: CASSPPFTDTQYF
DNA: TGTGCCAGCAGTCCCCCCTTCACAGATACGCAGTATTTT

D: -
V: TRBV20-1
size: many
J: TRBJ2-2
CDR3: CSARETARPRNTGELFF
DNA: TGCAGTGCTAGAGAGACGGCGAGGCCTAGGAACACCGGGGAGCTGTTTTTT

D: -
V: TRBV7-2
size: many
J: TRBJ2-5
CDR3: CASSLSLTETQYF
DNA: TGTGCCAGCAGCTTATCGTTGACGGAGACCCAGTACTTC

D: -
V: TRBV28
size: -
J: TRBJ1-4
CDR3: CASSVAEKLFF
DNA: TGTGCCAGCAGTGTCGCGGAAAAACTGTTTTTT

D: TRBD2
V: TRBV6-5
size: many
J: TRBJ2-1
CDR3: CASRGLSGSSYNEQFF
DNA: TGTGCCAGCAGGGGACTTAGCGGGAGCTCCTACAATGAGCAGTTCTTC

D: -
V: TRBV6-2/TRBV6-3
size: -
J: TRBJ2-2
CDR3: CASRRVTGELFF
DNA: TGTGCCAGCAGAAGGGTGACCGGGGAGCTGTTTTTT

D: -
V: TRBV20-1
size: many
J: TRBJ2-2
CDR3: CSAREITGELFF
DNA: TGCAGTGCTAGAGAGATCACCGGGGAGCTGTTTTTT

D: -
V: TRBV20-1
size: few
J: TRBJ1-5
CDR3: CSAIRGNQPQHF
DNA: TGCAGTGCTATCCGGGGGAATCAGCCCCAGCATTTT

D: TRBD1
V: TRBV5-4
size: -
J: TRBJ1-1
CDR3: CASSFDRGYTEAFF
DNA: TGTGCCAGCAGTTTCGACAGGGGCTACACTGAAGCTTTCTTT

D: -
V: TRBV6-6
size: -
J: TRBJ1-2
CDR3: CASSRGGGSGYTF
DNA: TGTGCCAGCAGTAGGGGCGGGGGTAGTGGCTACACCTTC

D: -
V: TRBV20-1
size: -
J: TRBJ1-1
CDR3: CSASGGRAEAFF
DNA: TGCAGTGCTAGCGGGGGGCGGGCTGAAGCTTTCTTT

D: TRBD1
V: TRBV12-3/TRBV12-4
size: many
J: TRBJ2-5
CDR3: CASSWDRGLLIAQETQYF
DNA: TGTGCCAGCAGCTGGGACAGGGGGCTTTTGATTGCTCAAGAGACCCAGTACTTC

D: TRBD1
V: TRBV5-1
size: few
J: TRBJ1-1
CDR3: CASSLRTGGGSTEAFF
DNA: TGCGCCAGCAGCTTGAGGACAGGGGGCGGGAGCACTGAAGCTTTCTTT

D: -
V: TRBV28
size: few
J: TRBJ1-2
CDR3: CASSLGQKNYGYTF
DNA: TGTGCCAGCAGTTTAGGGCAAAAGAACTATGGCTACACCTTC

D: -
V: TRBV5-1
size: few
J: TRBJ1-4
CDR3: CASSSDTNEKLFF
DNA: TGCGCCAGCAGCTCGGACACTAATGAAAAACTGTTTTTT

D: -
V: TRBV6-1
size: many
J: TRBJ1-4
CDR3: CASRGNEKLFF
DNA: TGTGCCAGCCGGGGAAATGAAAAACTGTTTTTT

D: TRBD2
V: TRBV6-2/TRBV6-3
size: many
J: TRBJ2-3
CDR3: CASSWTLAVLNTDTQYF
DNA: TGTGCCAGCAGTTGGACACTAGCGGTCCTAAACACAGATACGCAGTATTTT

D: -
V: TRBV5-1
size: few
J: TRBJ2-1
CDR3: CASSQDKLLYNEQFF
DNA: TGCGCCAGCAGTCAGGACAAACTGTTATACAATGAGCAGTTCTTC

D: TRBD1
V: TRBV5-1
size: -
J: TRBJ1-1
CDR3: CASSAGTGQNMNTEAFF
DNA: TGCGCCAGCAGCGCCGGGACAGGGCAGAACATGAACACTGAAGCTTTCTTT

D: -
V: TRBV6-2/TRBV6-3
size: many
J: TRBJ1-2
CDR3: CASSYEANYGYTF
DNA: TGTGCCAGCAGTTACGAAGCTAACTATGGCTACACCTTC

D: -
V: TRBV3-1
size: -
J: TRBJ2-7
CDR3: CASSQASGAPYEQYF
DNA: TGTGCCAGCAGCCAAGCTTCGGGGGCCCCCTACGAGCAGTACTTC

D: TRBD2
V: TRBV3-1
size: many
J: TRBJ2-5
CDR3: CASIAGGGETQYF
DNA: TGTGCCAGCATAGCGGGGGGCGGTGAGACCCAGTACTTC

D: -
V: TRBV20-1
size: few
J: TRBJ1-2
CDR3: CSARDLLGLGDYGYTF
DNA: TGCAGTGCTAGAGATCTCCTCGGGCTCGGGGACTATGGCTACACCTTC

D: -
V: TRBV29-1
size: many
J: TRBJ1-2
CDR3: CSGGTGYYTF
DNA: TGCAGCGGAGGAACAGGGTACTACACCTTC

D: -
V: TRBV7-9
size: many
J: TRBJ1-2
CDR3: CASSPRAQARMYGYTF
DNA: TGTGCCAGCAGCCCCCGAGCCCAGGCCCGCATGTATGGCTACACCTTC

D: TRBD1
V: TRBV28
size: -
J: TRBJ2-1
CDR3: CAIEGASYNEQFF
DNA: TGTGCCATCGAGGGGGCCTCCTACAATGAGCAGTTCTTC

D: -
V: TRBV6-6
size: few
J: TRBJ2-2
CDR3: CASTSPVGSNTGELFF
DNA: TGTGCCAGCACCTCCCCTGTGGGGTCGAACACCGGGGAGCTGTTTTTT

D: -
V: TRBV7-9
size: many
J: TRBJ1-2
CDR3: CASSLAREYGYTF
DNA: TGTGCCAGCAGCTTAGCCCGAGAGTATGGCTACACCTTC

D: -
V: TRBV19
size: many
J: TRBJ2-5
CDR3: CASSTRPEETQYF
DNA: TGTGCCAGTTCAACCAGGCCTGAAGAGACCCAGTACTTC

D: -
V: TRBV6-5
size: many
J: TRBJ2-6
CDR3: CASSYSTTGLGANVLTF
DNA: TGTGCCAGCAGTTACTCGACGACCGGGCTGGGGGCCAACGTCCTGACTTTC

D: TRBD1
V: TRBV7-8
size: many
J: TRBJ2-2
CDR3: CASSLRQGRNTGELFF
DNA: TGTGCCAGCAGCCTCAGACAGGGGAGGAATACCGGGGAGCTGTTTTTT

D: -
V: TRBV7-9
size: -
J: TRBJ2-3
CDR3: CAGGYTGEPSPSTDTQYF
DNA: TGTGCCGGCGGATATACAGGAGAACCTTCTCCTAGCACAGATACGCAGTATTTT

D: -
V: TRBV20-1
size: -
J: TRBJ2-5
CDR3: CSASGARSAETQYF
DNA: TGCAGTGCTAGCGGGGCGAGAAGCGCAGAGACCCAGTACTTC

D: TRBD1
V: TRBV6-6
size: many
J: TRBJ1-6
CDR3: CASSQGQGARSPLHF
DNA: TGTGCCAGCAGCCAAGGCCAGGGGGCAAGGTCACCCCTCCACTTT

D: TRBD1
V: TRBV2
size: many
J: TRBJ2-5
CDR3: CASKLTGAETQYF
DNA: TGTGCCAGCAAACTGACAGGGGCAGAGACCCAGTACTTC

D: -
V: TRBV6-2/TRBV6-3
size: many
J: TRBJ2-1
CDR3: CASSLAGAHNEQFF
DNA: TGTGCCAGCAGTCTCGCTGGGGCCCACAATGAGCAGTTCTTC

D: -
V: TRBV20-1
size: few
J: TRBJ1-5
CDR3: CSARAWERSNQPQHF
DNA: TGCAGTGCTAGAGCCTGGGAGAGAAGCAATCAGCCCCAGCATTTT

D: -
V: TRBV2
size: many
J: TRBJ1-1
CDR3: CASSEITRMNTEAFF
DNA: TGTGCCAGCAGTGAAATTACGCGTATGAACACTGAAGCTTTCTTT

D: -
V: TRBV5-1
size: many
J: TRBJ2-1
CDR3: CASSFTRNEQFF
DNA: TGCGCCAGCAGCTTTACTAGGAATGAGCAGTTCTTC

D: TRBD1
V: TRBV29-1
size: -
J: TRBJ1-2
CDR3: CSGKDREGYGYTF
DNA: TGCAGCGGAAAAGACAGGGAAGGCTATGGCTACACCTTC

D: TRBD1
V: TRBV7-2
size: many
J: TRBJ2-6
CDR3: CASSWTGISGANVLTF
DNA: TGTGCCAGCAGTTGGACAGGGATCTCTGGGGCCAACGTCCTGACTTTC

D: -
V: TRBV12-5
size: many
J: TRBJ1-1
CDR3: CASGLRGNEAFF
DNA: TGTGCTAGTGGTTTGAGAGGTAATGAAGCTTTCTTT